This T cell receptor (beta chain) was observed in a study of blood T cells in healthy people across ages. Study-level points and caveats: Any conclusive comparison of naive versus antigen-experienced cells was prevented by using unsorted PBMCs.

Drawing of peripheral blood yielded about 10 milliliters from each donor. This clonotype was seen more than once but under ten times. Its matching antigen is unknown. A sample-barcoded 5' primer and a J-beta primer mix were used in a second PCR of roughly 7 to 11 cycles. Each CDR3 protein gets one entry after TCRdb re-called the 5' RACE reads with MiXCR. The table lists around 1,000,000 distinct CDR3 sequences, around 25% of them singletons. The sample also formed part of further work on T cells of mothers and their children.

The clonotype was recovered from a girl aged 2 to 9 in good health. Sequencing was performed on blood.

In DNA form, the CDR3 reads TGCAGCGTTGGGGGGGGGACAGTTCCTGACACCGGGGAGCTGTTTTTT. Protein: CSVGGGTVPDTGELFF. The chain is built from TRBV29-1 and TRBJ2-2; D possibly matches TRBD1 or TRBD2 (7 bases each). The CDR3 length is 16 residues. Trimming pared 4 bases from V and 3 bases from J, leaving 18 bases between. Germline lookup yields CDR1 SQVTM and CDR2 ANQGSEA.